This entry lists 14 T cell receptor beta chains sequenced from one sample in a study of CD8 T cells in ankylosing spondylitis. TCRdb recomputed calls from the 5' RACE reads with MiXCR, one row per CDR3 protein. This table has about 90,000 distinct CDR3 sequences, approximately 30% appearing once. Source material: blood, either unsorted or a sorted T cell fraction (not recorded which). The origin of the receptors is a male donor with ankylosing spondylitis or in good health (not recorded which).

This chain joins TRBV5-5 and TRBJ2-3; D unclear. Germline assignment: CDR1 SGHKS and CDR2 YYEKEE (reference sequence). The CDR3 has 16 residues. V dropped 0 bases and J dropped 1 base, with 12 bases sitting between them. The CDR3 region is CASSLAGNIGTDTQYF. In DNA, the CDR3 is TGTGCCAGCAGCTTGGCCGGCAATATTGGCACAGATACGCAGTATTTT.

This chain links TRBV9 with TRBJ2-2, with 7 nucleotides matching TRBD2. V lost 0 bases, J lost 1 base, and 3 bases stayed unmatched. There are 16 residues in the CDR3. Germline CDR1 and CDR2: SGDLS and YYNGEE. DNA for the CDR3: TGTGCCAGCAGCGTAGAGATAGCGGGGAACACCGGGGAGCTGTTTTTT. Protein product: CASSVEIAGNTGELFF.

This clonotype has only a few counts. This chain uses TRBV5-1 with TRBJ1-1; D is uncertain. With 2 bases removed from V and 0 bases from J, the gap between germline ends came to 14 bases. The CDR3 length is 16 residues. Germline CDR1 reads SGHRS; CDR2 reads YFSETQ. The DNA of the CDR3 is TGCGCCAGCAGCTTACTACGTGGGGTTATGAACACTGAAGCTTTCTTT. As protein: CASSLLRGVMNTEAFF.

This rearrangement joins TRBV7-9 to TRBJ1-2; D possibly corresponds to TRBD1 (5 bases). The V and J ends lost 5 bases and 4 bases respectively, with 17 bases between them. The CDR3 has 15 residues. Germline V gene lookup returns CDR1 SEHNR and CDR2 FQNEAQ (reference sequence). CDR3 region: CASSHGGAATYGYTF. Here the CDR3 DNA reads TGTGCCAGCAGCCACGGCGGGGCGGCAACCTATGGCTACACCTTC.

This rearrangement joins TRBV5-1 to TRBJ2-7; D might be TRBD1 or TRBD2, each matching 5 bases. Between the trimmed V and J ends, which lost 2 bases and 2 bases, there was a span of 11 bases. Germline V gives CDR1 SGHRS, CDR2 YFSETQ. The CDR3 has 14 residues. The CDR3 nucleotides are TGCGCCAGCAGCTTCGGGACCGATGCCTACGAGCAGTACTTC. It codes for CASSFGTDAYEQYF.

This sequence joins TRBV7-6 and TRBJ2-2; D uncertain. CDR1 is SGHVS, CDR2 FNYEAQ, per germline. Trimming stripped 1 base from V and 4 bases from J, with 16 bases between. There are 17 residues in the CDR3. The CDR3 DNA follows: TGTGCCAGCAGCTTAGAGCAGGCCCGGCTGGTCACCGGGGAGCTGTTTTTT. Its translation is CASSLEQARLVTGELFF.

The table lists this clonotype with a count of one. The V gene is TRBV7-6, the J gene TRBJ2-1; D possibly corresponds to TRBD2 (6 bases). This CDR3 is built from 14 residues. The germline V gene encodes CDR1 SGHVS and CDR2 FNYEAQ. Trimming stripped 8 bases from V and 4 bases from J, with 15 bases between. CDR3 region: CASHDGGVYNEQFF. CDR3 nucleotide sequence: TGTGCCAGCCACGACGGAGGGGTATACAATGAGCAGTTCTTC.

V and J are TRBV12-3 or TRBV12-4 and TRBJ2-2; TRBD2 matches 7 bases. J was trimmed by 7 bases and V by 2 bases; bases with no gene match: 7. This CDR3 is 15 amino acids long. CDR3 sequence: CASSLNRLANGELFF. For the CDR3, the DNA is TGTGCCAGCAGTTTAAATCGACTAGCCAACGGGGAGCTGTTTTTT.

J is TRBJ1-5 and V is TRBV12-3 or TRBV12-4; D call uncertain. The CDR3 runs 15 residues. V shed 5 bases and J shed 3 bases, with 14 bases lying between them. The CDR3 DNA follows: TGTGCCAGCAGTACCACGGAGGGATTCAATCAGCCCCAGCATTTT. Residues: CASSTTEGFNQPQHF.

This clonotype was found many times. The rearrangement links TRBV7-7 to TRBJ2-3; 8 positions agree with TRBD2. Germline V lookup: CDR1 SSHAT, CDR2 FNYEAQ (reference sequence). The CDR3 runs 17 residues. V gave up 4 bases and J gave up 2 bases; unmatched junction bases: 11. In DNA form, the CDR3 reads TGTGCCAGCAGCTCATCATTGGCGGGGGGTTACACAGATACGCAGTATTTT. It encodes CASSSSLAGGYTDTQYF.

As DNA, the CDR3 is TGCAGTGCCCTTGGACAGGGATATTTCCAAGAGACCCAGTACTTC. Amino acids: CSALGQGYFQETQYF. The V and J genes are TRBV20-1 and TRBJ2-5, with TRBD1 matching over 8 bases. The J segment lost 1 base and the V segment lost 6 bases, leaving 10 bases of the junction unmatched. The CDR3 consists of 15 residues. Germline V gene data show CDR1 as DFQATT and CDR2 as SNEGSKA (reference sequence).

The V and J genes are TRBV20-1 and TRBJ2-5, with 12 positions matching TRBD2. The J segment lost 2 bases and the V segment lost 5 bases, leaving 3 bases of the junction unmatched. Germline V gives CDR1 DFQATT, CDR2 SNEGSKA (reference sequence). CDR3 length: 14 amino acids. The CDR3 sequence is CSAGLAGTQETQYF. The CDR3 DNA sequence: TGCAGTGCTGGACTAGCGGGGACACAAGAGACCCAGTACTTC.

J is TRBJ2-2 and V is TRBV3-1; D remains ambiguous. Trimming removed 3 bases from V and 2 bases from J, with 7 bases in between. The CDR3 spans 14 residues. Germline loops: CDR1 LGHDT, CDR2 YNNKEL (reference sequence). The CDR3 sequence is CASSQYLNTGELFF. In DNA form, the CDR3 reads TGTGCCAGCAGCCAGTATTTAAACACCGGGGAGCTGTTTTTT.

This chain links TRBV4-2 with TRBJ1-2; D is unresolved. CDR3 length: 13 amino acids. V dropped 3 bases and J dropped 4 bases, with 9 bases sitting between them. Per the germline V gene, CDR1 is LGHNA and CDR2 is YNFKEQ. CDR3 bases: TGTGCCAGCAGCCACGAGAAAATCTATGGCTACACCTTC. Its translation is CASSHEKIYGYTF.